One T cell receptor (beta chain) is described in this entry. The target antigen is unknown. PCR amplification relied on 60 Vbeta primers (plus 13 Jbeta primers). TCRdb's table, derived via immunoSEQ multiplex PCR, lists solely in-frame clones and lacks some. Of fewer than 200,000 clones in the sample, more than 65% were seen once. This CDR3 is 15 amino acids long. The junction had 7 bases not matched to a gene; V was cut back by 4 bases and J by 5 bases. The germline V gene has CDR1 SGHNT and CDR2 YYREEE (reference sequence). The data were taken from a study of cytomegalovirus exposure and HLA in healthy donors. Study-wide context: Across a few hundred genotyped donors, around 82% landed in the Caucasian-associated ancestry cluster.

General study results and limits: It emerged from a later analysis that several of the most significant clusters appeared to be linked to common viral pathogens. In an earlier analysis, about 87% or about 30%: the productive usage of most TCR beta V segments.

The V call is TRBV5-4, the J call TRBJ2-2; TRBD1 agrees at 8 bases. The receptor comes from a woman in her fifties or sixties in good health and CMV-seronegative. The sequencing sample was made of PBMCs. Here the CDR3 DNA reads TGTGCCAGCAGCCGAGGACAGGGAACGACCGGGGAGCTGTTTTTT. As protein: CASSRGQGTTGELFF.